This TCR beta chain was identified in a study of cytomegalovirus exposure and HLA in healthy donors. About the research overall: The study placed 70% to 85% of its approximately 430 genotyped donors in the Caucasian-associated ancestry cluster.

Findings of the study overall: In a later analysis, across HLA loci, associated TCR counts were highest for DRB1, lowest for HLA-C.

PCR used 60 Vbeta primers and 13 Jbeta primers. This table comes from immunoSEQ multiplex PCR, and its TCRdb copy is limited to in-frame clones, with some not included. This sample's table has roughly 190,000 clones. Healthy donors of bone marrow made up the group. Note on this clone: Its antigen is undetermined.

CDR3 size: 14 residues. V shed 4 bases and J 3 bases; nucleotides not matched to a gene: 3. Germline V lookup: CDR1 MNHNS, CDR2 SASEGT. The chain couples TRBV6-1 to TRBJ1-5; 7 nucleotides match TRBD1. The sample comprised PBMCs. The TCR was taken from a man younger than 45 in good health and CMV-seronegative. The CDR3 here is CASSGDSYNQPQHF. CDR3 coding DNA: TGTGCCAGCAGTGGGGACAGCTACAATCAGCCCCAGCATTTT.